These T cell receptor beta chains were read from a single sample in a study of patients and donors after allogeneic stem cell transplantation. TCRdb re-analysed the RT-PCR reads in MiXCR, keeping a single row per CDR3 protein. The table records more than 850,000 distinct CDR3 sequences, 18% of them present only once. The sample was blood, either unsorted or a sorted T cell fraction (not recorded which). The source is a human donor who was either an allogeneic HSCT recipient or a stem cell or donor lymphocyte infusion donor (not recorded which). It is not recorded whose cells these are; they may come from a transplant donor. CDR3s include the opening cysteine and the closing phenylalanine or tryptophan. D genes are given only for firm matches. Part of the rows lack a size; the others show once, few, many or a class for expanded clones.

j_call d_call clone_size v_call cdr3_aa cdr3_nt
TRBJ2-1 TRBD2 - TRBV12-3/TRBV12-4 CASSSPRLALSSYNEQFF TGTGCCAGCAGTTCTCCCCGACTAGCGCTGAGCTCCTACAATGAGCAGTTCTTC
TRBJ1-1 TRBD1 - TRBV11-1 CASSSLEPSGTGFSEAFF TGTGCCAGCAGCTCTTTAGAGCCGTCCGGGACAGGGTTTTCTGAAGCTTTCTTT
TRBJ1-2 - few TRBV7-2 CASSLGAPLGYTF TGTGCCAGCAGCTTAGGGGCCCCGTTGGGCTACACCTTC
TRBJ1-1 - many TRBV6-5 CASRRGNTEAFF TGTGCCAGCAGAAGGGGGAACACTGAAGCTTTCTTT
TRBJ1-6 - - TRBV27 CASSLYNSALHF TGTGCCAGCAGTTTATATAATTCAGCCCTCCACTTT
TRBJ2-5 TRBD2 few TRBV19 CASSVGLSGGPEETQYF TGTGCCAGTAGTGTGGGGCTCTCGGGAGGGCCGGAGGAGACCCAGTACTTC
TRBJ2-2 TRBD2 - TRBV6-5 CASSYSNLAGGVGELFF TGTGCCAGCAGTTACTCTAATCTAGCGGGAGGTGTCGGGGAGCTGTTTTTT
TRBJ2-1 - - TRBV5-1 CASTLLGGFREQFF TGCGCCAGCACGCTTCTTGGTGGGTTTCGCGAGCAGTTCTTC
TRBJ2-1 TRBD1 - TRBV7-9 CASSSPRDRGLSEQFF TGTGCCAGCAGCTCGCCCCGGGACAGGGGGCTGAGTGAGCAGTTCTTC
TRBJ1-6 TRBD1 - TRBV20-1 CSARITGATSPLHF TGCAGTGCGCGCATCACAGGGGCCACTTCACCCCTCCACTTT
TRBJ1-4 - many TRBV20-1 CSAPPGGTNEKLFF TGCAGTGCTCCCCCCGGCGGGACTAATGAAAAACTGTTTTTT